A single sample gave rise to the 29 T cell receptor beta chains below, sequenced in a study of shared clonotypes between healthy human individuals (TCRdb year 2020). Receptor libraries were prepared by the immunoSEQ multiplex PCR assay. The source is immuneACCESS, and TCRdb retained only in-frame sequences with V and J called. Part of the clones is not carried over; for the studies checked, unresolved V genes explain less than half of this, and the remainder is unexplained. Present in this sample are fewer than 850,000 clones, less than 80% of which were seen just once. Around 1.8% of the sample lies in the top ten. Sequencing was carried out using memory CD4+ T cells sorted from blood. Per the publication, the cell subset or site label means: CD45RA-negative fraction. All receptors derive from a woman between 25 and 40 years old in good health.

The chain couples TRBV28 to TRBJ1-3; maybe TRBD1 (5 bases). V lost 4 bases and J 1 base, leaving 14 bases between the germline ends. The CDR3 covers 16 residues. Germline V gene data show CDR1 as MDHEN and CDR2 as SYDVKM. As DNA, the CDR3 is TGTGCCAGCAGTTCACCAAGGGGCAAGTCTGGAAACACCATATATTTT. It yields the protein CASSSPRGKSGNTIYF.

This chain uses TRBV7-8 with TRBJ1-1; no firm D call. Germline assignment: CDR1 SGHVS and CDR2 FQNEAQ. The CDR3 sequence is 13 residues long. V was clipped by 0 bases and J by 1 base, with 3 bases between them. CDR3 region: CASSLAKNTEAFF. In DNA form, the CDR3 reads TGTGCCAGCAGCTTAGCGAAGAACACTGAAGCTTTCTTT.

This chain joins TRBV19 and TRBJ2-7, with D maybe TRBD2 (6 bases). V shed 5 bases and J shed 2 bases, with 13 bases lying between them. This CDR3 spans 14 amino acids. The germline V gene encodes CDR1 LNHDA and CDR2 SQIVND (reference sequence). The CDR3, as DNA: TGTGCCAGTAGTTCCGCGGGACCGGCCTACGAGCAGTACTTC. Protein sequence: CASSSAGPAYEQYF.

This clone has only a few counts. The rearrangement uses TRBV21-1 and TRBJ2-7; the table gives TRBD2 as D, unverified against the DNA. TRBV21-1 is a pseudogene locus. CDR3 size: 13 residues. The CDR3 nucleotides read TGTGCCAACCTCAGCGGGACCGGCTACGAGCAGTACTTC. Translation: CANLSGTGYEQYF.

The chain combines TRBV6-1 with TRBJ2-1; no clear D. With 0 bases removed from V and 6 bases from J, the gap between germline ends came to 12 bases. Germline V gives CDR1 MNHNS, CDR2 SASEGT. The length of the CDR3 is 15 residues. CDR3 bases: TGTGCCAGCAGTGAAGCCAGTTTGATCGGCAATGAGCAGTTCTTC. Protein sequence: CASSEASLIGNEQFF.

The chain employs TRBV15 and TRBJ2-7; D remains ambiguous. V lost 2 bases and J 6 bases, leaving 20 bases between the germline ends. The CDR3 spans 16 residues. In germline, CDR1 is LNHNV, CDR2 YYDKDF (reference sequence). The CDR3 sequence: CATSRQPDPRGFEQYF. The CDR3 nucleotides read TGTGCCACCAGCAGACAACCTGACCCCAGAGGTTTCGAGCAGTACTTC. Full variable domain (outside the CDR3, taken from reference TRBV15 and TRBJ2-7): DAMVIQNPRYQVTQFGKPVTLSCSQTLNHNVMYWYQQKSSQAPKLLFHYYDKDFNNEADTPDNFQSRRPNTSFCFLDIRSPGLGDTAMYLCATSRQPDPRGFEQYFGPGTRLTVT.

V gene TRBV5-1 combines with J gene TRBJ2-3, with TRBD1 matching 9 bases. CDR1 and CDR2 from the germline V gene are SGHRS and YFSETQ. The CDR3 totals 17 residues. Germline trimming cut 0 bases from V and 0 bases from J; bases unmatched to any gene: 5. The CDR3 spells CASSLAPGQGSTDTQYF. In nucleotides, the CDR3 is TGCGCCAGCAGCTTGGCCCCGGGACAGGGTAGCACAGATACGCAGTATTTT. Together with reference TRBV5-1 and TRBJ2-3, the CDR3 gives the full variable domain: KAGVTQTPRYLIKTRGQQVTLSCSPISGHRSVSWYQQTPGQGLQFLFEYFSETQRNKGNFPGRFSGRQFSNSRSEMNVSTLELGDSALYLCASSLAPGQGSTDTQYFGPGTRLTVL.

The chain combines TRBV5-8 with TRBJ2-6; D uncertain. CDR3 size: 18 residues. CDR1 is SGHTS and CDR2 is YDEGEE in the germline V gene. Deletions cut 7 bases from V and 5 bases from J, with 25 bases between. In nucleotides, the CDR3 is TGTGCCAGCCGGAAGGGTCATCCACCACAAAGTCGGGCCAACGTCCTGACTTTC. As protein: CASRKGHPPQSRANVLTF.

V and J are TRBV27 and TRBJ1-1; D is unclear. This CDR3 contains 16 residues. Trimming shortened V by 4 bases and J by 0 bases, and 15 bases separated the two germline ends. From germline, CDR1 is MNHEY and CDR2 SMNVEV (reference sequence). CDR3 protein: CASSSIRQLLNTEAFF. Written as DNA, the CDR3 is TGTGCCAGCAGTTCGATTCGACAACTTCTGAACACTGAAGCTTTCTTT.

V and J are TRBV29-1 and TRBJ2-1; 8 bases are shared with TRBD2. Germline CDR1 is SQVTM and CDR2 is ANQGSEA. The CDR3 runs to 13 residues. With V trimmed by 5 bases and J by 16 bases, 16 bases remained unmatched. This chain's CDR3 is CSVQPGQRTSSFF. The CDR3 DNA sequence: TGCAGCGTTCAGCCAGGACAAAGGACTAGCTCTTTCTTC.

This chain links TRBV5-6 with TRBJ2-1, with D tentatively TRBD1 (7 bases). CDR3 length: 16 residues. Per the germline V gene, CDR1 is SGHDT and CDR2 is YYEEEE. Trimming cost V 2 bases and J 4 bases, with 16 bases left between them. This CDR3 is CASSFNGGQRYNEQFF. For the CDR3, the DNA is TGTGCCAGCAGCTTTAACGGGGGACAGAGATACAATGAGCAGTTCTTC. Based on the CDR3 plus reference TRBV5-6 and TRBJ2-1, the full variable domain is DAGVTQSPTHLIKTRGQQVTLRCSPKSGHDTVSWYQQALGQGPQFIFQYYEEEERQRGNFPDRFSGHQFPNYSSELNVNALLLGDSALYLCASSFNGGQRYNEQFFGPGTRLTVL.

The CDR3 loop reads CASSYDRDQETQYF. Here the CDR3 DNA reads TGTGCCAGCAGCTACGACAGGGACCAAGAGACCCAGTACTTC. This chain joins TRBV7-9 and TRBJ2-5, with TRBD1 identical over 7 bases. The CDR3 is 14 residues long. Germline loops: CDR1 SEHNR, CDR2 FQNEAQ (reference sequence). J was trimmed by 0 bases and V by 4 bases; bases with no gene match: 2.

The rearrangement joins TRBV4-1 to TRBJ1-2; a weak D match, TRBD1 (5 bases). CDR1 is MGHRA, CDR2 YSYEKL, per germline. V was shortened by 0 bases and J by 1 base, with 15 bases between the two germline ends. CDR3 length: 17 residues. CDR3 region: CASSQDPRDFLNYGYTF. Written as DNA, the CDR3 is TGCGCCAGCAGCCAAGACCCTCGGGACTTCCTTAACTATGGCTACACCTTC.

J is TRBJ2-5 and V is TRBV5-1, with D possibly being TRBD1 or TRBD2 (7 bases each). Trimming removed 4 bases at V and 5 bases at J, with 18 bases between. The CDR3 sequence is 15 residues long. Germline CDR1 is SGHRS and CDR2 is YFSETQ. The CDR3 reads CASSTSDRDRETQYF. CDR3 sequence (DNA): TGCGCCAGCAGCACTAGCGACAGGGATCGGGAGACCCAGTACTTC.

This clone showed up just once. This chain connects TRBV27 to TRBJ2-5; maybe TRBD1 (7 bases). Per the germline V gene, CDR1 is MNHEY and CDR2 is SMNVEV (reference sequence). The CDR3 totals 15 residues. V was pared by 2 bases and J by 7 bases, with 17 bases between. CDR3 bases: TGTGCCAGCAGTTTAAGCAGGGGGGAATTCGGGACCCAGTACTTC. Its protein is CASSLSRGEFGTQYF.

The chain employs TRBV7-6 and TRBJ2-7, with 8 bases identical to TRBD1. Germline CDR1 and CDR2: SGHVS and FNYEAQ. The CDR3 sequence is 15 residues long. Trimming cost V 5 bases and J 2 bases; bases outside gene matches: 8. CDR3 coding DNA: TGTGCCAGCAGCCAACAGGGGGTAGGACCCTACGAGCAGTACTTC. Encoded protein: CASSQQGVGPYEQYF.

The chain links TRBV19 to TRBJ1-4; D is ambiguous. Trimming stripped 6 bases from V and 4 bases from J, with 15 bases between. The CDR3 contains 15 residues. In germline, CDR1 is LNHDA, CDR2 SQIVND (reference sequence). The CDR3 coding sequence is TGTGCCAGTAGCCCCCTGGGAGCCGGTAATGAAAAACTGTTTTTT. The encoded protein is CASSPLGAGNEKLFF.

This chain joins TRBV19 and TRBJ2-7; no reliable D call. The germline V and J ends were trimmed by 4 bases and 3 bases, with 16 bases remaining between them. This CDR3 comprises 15 residues. The germline gives CDR1 LNHDA, CDR2 SQIVND (reference sequence). CDR3 DNA: TGTGCCAGTAGTAGAGGCGCCGGGCCCGACTACGAGCAGTACTTC. Protein product: CASSRGAGPDYEQYF.

The sample holds a few counts of this clone. The chain combines TRBV2 with TRBJ1-5; 8 bases match TRBD1. The CDR3 is 14 amino acids. Looked up from germline, CDR1 is SNHLY and CDR2 is FYNNEI. V lost 6 bases and J lost 5; bases outside the gene matches: 6. CDR3 in amino acids: CASSNRGADQPQHF. As DNA, the CDR3 is TGTGCCAGCAGCAACAGGGGGGCGGATCAGCCCCAGCATTTT.

This chain uses TRBV28 with TRBJ1-4, with D possibly TRBD1 on 6 matching bases. The CDR3 contains 16 residues. The V and J ends lost 5 bases and 0 bases respectively, with 13 bases between them. Germline V lookup: CDR1 MDHEN, CDR2 SYDVKM. In DNA form, the CDR3 reads TGTGCCAGCAGTCGGGGGGACACCGCAACTAATGAAAAACTGTTTTTT. Amino acid sequence: CASSRGDTATNEKLFF.

This clone showed up just a few times. The chain has TRBV5-4 and TRBJ1-4, with D possibly matching TRBD1 (5 bases). CDR3 length: 15 amino acids. V was trimmed by 0 bases and J by 3 bases, leaving 9 bases between them. The germline V gene encodes CDR1 SGHNT and CDR2 YYREEE (reference sequence). CDR3 nucleotide sequence: TGTGCCAGCAGCTTGGCCGGGACGTCTAATGAAAAACTGTTTTTT. This translates into CASSLAGTSNEKLFF.

V gene TRBV6-6 combines with J gene TRBJ2-7; TRBD1 agrees at 8 bases. This CDR3 has 15 residues. Trimming cost V 2 bases and J 5 bases; bases outside gene matches: 8. Per the germline V gene, CDR1 is MNHNY and CDR2 is SVGAGI (reference sequence). The CDR3 here is CASSYATGGVDEQYF. In nucleotides, the CDR3 is TGTGCCAGCAGTTACGCAACAGGGGGTGTGGACGAGCAGTACTTC.

V and J are TRBV14 and TRBJ1-1; D not resolved. V was pared by 1 base and J by 2 bases, with 8 bases between. The V gene's germline CDR1 is SGHDN and CDR2 FVKESK. This CDR3 comprises 14 residues. CDR3 sequence reads: CASSQVRGNTEAFF. CDR3 coding DNA: TGTGCCAGCAGCCAAGTTCGAGGCAACACTGAAGCTTTCTTT.

This chain connects TRBV15 to TRBJ2-1, with D hard to call. V was trimmed by 0 bases and J by 0 bases, leaving 12 bases between them. The CDR3 has 17 residues. CDR1 and CDR2 (germline): LNHNV, YYDKDF (reference sequence). CDR3 nucleotide sequence: TGTGCCACCAGCAGAGAACTTCGGCGAAGCTCCTACAATGAGCAGTTCTTC. This codes for CATSRELRRSSYNEQFF.

J is TRBJ2-2 and V is TRBV27; 8 bases agree with TRBD2. Losses at the gene ends were 6 bases for V and 1 base for J; bases not matched to a gene: 7. The CDR3 consists of 16 residues. Germline values: CDR1 MNHEY, CDR2 SMNVEV (reference sequence). The CDR3, as DNA: TGTGCCAGCAGCCTCCTAGCGGGCGTGAACACCGGGGAGCTGTTTTTT. Residues: CASSLLAGVNTGELFF.

The table lists this clone with a count of one. The genes are TRBV19 and TRBJ2-5; D gene unclear. V was clipped by 4 bases and J by 5 bases, with 20 bases between them. Germline V CDR1 and CDR2: LNHDA, SQIVND (reference sequence). This CDR3 has 16 residues. CDR3 region: CASSTLGARFGETQYF. The CDR3, as DNA: TGTGCCAGTAGTACCCTCGGCGCGCGATTTGGGGAGACCCAGTACTTC.

The chain couples TRBV2 to TRBJ1-4; TRBD1 matches 7 bases. CDR1 and CDR2 (germline): SNHLY, FYNNEI. The CDR3 contains 13 residues. Losses at the gene ends were 11 bases for V and 4 bases for J; bases not matched to a gene: 7. CDR3 in amino acids: CAARTGRNEKLFF. In DNA, the CDR3 is TGTGCCGCCCGGACAGGCCGTAATGAAAAACTGTTTTTT.

The genes are TRBV28 and TRBJ2-7; D is perhaps TRBD1 (6 bases). The CDR3 sequence is 14 residues long. Germline-derived CDR1 and CDR2 are MDHEN and SYDVKM. Trimming took off 6 bases at V and 0 bases at J, with 12 bases between the two ends. CDR3 DNA sequence: TGTGCCAGCAGACCAACAGGGAGCTCCTACGAGCAGTACTTC. This codes for CASRPTGSSYEQYF. The full variable domain, its missing parts supplied by reference TRBV28 and TRBJ2-7, is DVKVTQSSRYLVKRTGEKVFLECVQDMDHENMFWYRQDPGLGLRLIYFSYDVKMKEKGDIPEGYSVSREKKERFSLILESASTNQTSMYLCASRPTGSSYEQYFGPGTRLTVT.

V and J are TRBV5-1 and TRBJ2-4, with 10 bases matching TRBD1. Germline CDR1 is SGHRS and CDR2 is YFSETQ. V shed 5 bases, J shed 8 bases, and the junction held 13 bases outside the gene matches. CDR3 length: 16 residues. CDR3 nucleotides: TGCGCCAGCAGACTCCCGGGACAGGGGTATAGGGACATTCAGTACTTC. It is translated as CASRLPGQGYRDIQYF.